The 17 T cell receptor beta chains below all came from one sample that was sequenced in a study of blood T cells in healthy people across ages. With a J-beta primer mix and a sample-barcoded 5' primer, a second PCR ran about 7 to 12 cycles. TCRdb independently ran MiXCR on the 5' RACE reads; one entry per CDR3 protein. Of 380,000 or so distinct CDR3 sequences listed, roughly half are singletons. Sequences were obtained from blood. The receptors were sampled from a man between 60 and 70 years old in good health.

This chain joins TRBV27 and TRBJ2-7; 7 nucleotides match TRBD2. The CDR3 is made up of 15 amino acids. Germline CDR1 reads MNHEY; CDR2 reads SMNVEV (reference sequence). The ends lost 5 bases at V and 4 bases at J; junction bases unmatched: 11. The CDR3 DNA reads TGTGCCAGCAGTCCGACCGCCCAGGGAGGGTACGAGCAGTACTTC. Translating gives CASSPTAQGGYEQYF.

This chain links TRBV7-9 with TRBJ2-1, with D perhaps matching TRBD2 (6 bases). CDR3 length: 14 residues. V lost 5 bases and J 7 bases, leaving 15 bases between the germline ends. Germline CDR1 SEHNR, CDR2 FQNEAQ (reference sequence). The CDR3 coding sequence is TGTGCCAGCAGCCCACGTCCGGGGGAGAATGAGCAGTTCTTC. Amino acid sequence: CASSPRPGENEQFF. Combining the CDR3 with reference TRBV7-9 and TRBJ2-1 gives the whole variable domain DTGVSQNPRHKITKRGQNVTFRCDPISEHNRLYWYRQTLGQGPEFLTYFQNEAQLEKSRLLSDRFSAERPKGSFSTLEIQRTEQGDSAMYLCASSPRPGENEQFFGPGTRLTVL.

This clonotype was recorded at least ten times. V is TRBV6-5 and J is TRBJ2-2, with D maybe TRBD1 (7 bases). Deletions cut 5 bases from V and 3 bases from J, with 10 bases between. Per germline, CDR1 MNHEY and CDR2 SVGAGI. The CDR3 totals 14 residues. This CDR3 is CASSAGQYTGELFF. In DNA, the CDR3 is TGTGCCAGCAGTGCGGGACAGTACACCGGGGAGCTGTTTTTT.

The table lists this clonotype with a few counts. The chain couples TRBV4-3 to TRBJ1-2; D gene uncertain. The V gene's germline CDR1 is LGHNA and CDR2 YSLEER. V lost 0 bases, J lost 4 bases, and 12 bases lay in between. The CDR3 extends over 15 amino acids. The CDR3 sequence: CASSQENNRPYGYTF. The CDR3 coding sequence is TGCGCCAGCAGCCAAGAAAATAACAGACCCTATGGCTACACCTTC.

This clonotype was seen just once. V and J are TRBV29-1 and TRBJ2-1; possible D gene TRBD1, 5 bases. This CDR3 has 14 amino acids. Trimming cost V 3 bases and J 3 bases, with 12 bases left between them. CDR1 is SQVTM, CDR2 ANQGSEA, per germline. The CDR3, as DNA: TGCAGCGTTGATAGGGGCATAAACTACAATGAGCAGTTCTTC. Its translation: CSVDRGINYNEQFF.

The chain has TRBV5-1 and TRBJ1-4; D might be TRBD1 (5 bases). Germline V gene sequence: CDR1 SGHRS, CDR2 YFSETQ. CDR3 length equals 15 residues. V shed 0 bases and J shed 5 bases, with 11 bases lying between them. The CDR3 region has the DNA TGCGCCAGCAGCTTGGGGGACGGACAAAATGAAAAACTGTTTTTT. Translating gives CASSLGDGQNEKLFF.

This rearrangement joins TRBV28 to TRBJ2-7; 7 nucleotides line up with TRBD1. Germline V gene sequence: CDR1 MDHEN, CDR2 SYDVKM. CDR3 length: 11 amino acids. Unmatched junction bases numbered 3, after V lost 10 bases and J lost 3 bases. Here the CDR3 reads CATWDSYEQYF. The DNA for the CDR3 is TGTGCCACATGGGACAGCTACGAGCAGTACTTC.

This clonotype occurred a few times. The genes are TRBV7-2 and TRBJ2-5, with D unclear. Trimming cost V 2 bases and J 3 bases, with 13 bases left between them. CDR1 is SGHTA and CDR2 is FQGNSA in the germline V gene. There are 15 residues in the CDR3. Here the CDR3 reads CASSLMAVLEETQYF. CDR3 DNA sequence: TGTGCCAGCAGCTTAATGGCGGTTTTAGAAGAGACCCAGTACTTC.

This chain joins TRBV2 and TRBJ2-1, with a possible D match to TRBD2 (5 bases). The V and J ends lost 11 bases and 3 bases respectively, with 14 bases between them. The V gene's germline CDR1 is SNHLY and CDR2 FYNNEI. The CDR3 runs 13 residues. CDR3 DNA: TGTGCCGCCGCGGGTAGGGTCTACAATGAGCAGTTCTTC. It yields the protein CAAAGRVYNEQFF.

This chain joins TRBV6-1 and TRBJ2-1; possibly TRBD1 for D (6 bases). CDR3 length equals 15 residues. The V gene's germline CDR1 is MNHNS and CDR2 SASEGT. V lost 2 bases and J lost 6, with 14 bases in between. For the CDR3, the DNA is TGTGCCAGCAGTGAAAGGGGGAGAGGGTTCAATGAGCAGTTCTTC. It is translated as CASSERGRGFNEQFF.

The rearrangement links TRBV18 to TRBJ2-5; TRBD1 is a possible D gene (6 bases). V shed 3 bases and J shed 11 bases, with 19 bases lying between them. The CDR3 is made up of 14 amino acids. Germline lookup yields CDR1 KGHSH and CDR2 LQKENI. CDR3 DNA: TGTGCCAGCTCACCCACGACAGGATACAATGAGCAGTACTTC. Amino acids: CASSPTTGYNEQYF.

The V and J genes are TRBV29-1 and TRBJ2-5; 9 bases line up with TRBD2. The CDR3 extends over 14 amino acids. V was pared by 6 bases and J by 9 bases, with 14 bases of the junction left unmatched. Germline V CDR1 and CDR2: SQVTM, ANQGSEA. CDR3 sequence: CSVMAASGDRAQYF. The DNA of the CDR3 is TGCAGCGTCATGGCGGCTAGCGGGGACCGGGCCCAGTACTTC.

This sequence joins TRBV27 and TRBJ2-3; no definite D call. Between the trimmed V and J ends, which lost 5 bases and 7 bases, there was a span of 13 bases. CDR3 length equals 13 residues. Germline CDR1 reads MNHEY; CDR2 reads SMNVEV (reference sequence). CDR3 protein: CASSLNRAYTQYF. CDR3 nucleotide sequence: TGTGCCAGCAGTCTAAACCGGGCCTATACGCAGTATTTT.

For the CDR3, the DNA is TGTGCCAGCAGCGCCGGACTAGTATCTAGTGGGGATGAGCAGTTCTTC. As protein: CASSAGLVSSGDEQFF. The chain links TRBV9 to TRBJ2-1; 7 bases are a match to TRBD2. Germline V CDR1 and CDR2: SGDLS, YYNGEE. V lost 3 bases to trimming and J lost 8 bases; unmatched junction nucleotides: 14. CDR3 length: 16 amino acids. The whole variable domain, filled in from reference TRBV9 and TRBJ2-1, reads DSGVTQTPKHLITATGQRVTLRCSPRSGDLSVYWYQQSLDQGLQFLIQYYNGEERAKGNILERFSAQQFPDLHSELNLSSLELGDSALYFCASSAGLVSSGDEQFFGPGTRLTVL.

DNA of the CDR3: TGTGCCAGCAGCTCGGAGGCGGAAGATACGCAGTATTTT. Translated, it gives CASSSEAEDTQYF. The chain employs TRBV7-2 and TRBJ2-3, with D possibly TRBD2 on 5 matching bases. Trimming left V 4 bases short and J 5 bases short, with 10 bases between. The CDR3 loop spans 13 amino acids. The germline V gene encodes CDR1 SGHTA and CDR2 FQGNSA. Complete variable domain (other parts from reference TRBV7-2 and TRBJ2-3): GAGVSQSPSNKVTEKGKDVELRCDPISGHTALYWYRQSLGQGLEFLIYFQGNSAPDKSGLPSDRFSAERTGGSVSTLTIQRTQQEDSAVYLCASSSEAEDTQYFGPGTRLTVL.

The V and J genes are TRBV20-1 and TRBJ1-2; 8 bases match TRBD1. CDR1 and CDR2 (germline): DFQATT, SNEGSKA (reference sequence). Trimming took 6 bases from V and 0 from J; bases not matched to a gene: 6. The CDR3 is 14 amino acids. CDR3 protein: CSAKQGETNYGYTF. CDR3 in DNA: TGCAGTGCCAAACAGGGGGAGACTAACTATGGCTACACCTTC.

Here the CDR3 DNA reads TGCGCCAGCAGTGAGTCGGGGGAGCAGTACTTC. Translating gives CASSESGEQYF. This rearrangement joins TRBV10-1 to TRBJ2-7; D gene ambiguous. The CDR3 consists of 11 residues. Germline CDR1 WNHNN, CDR2 SYGVQD (reference sequence). Trimming removed 0 bases at V and 7 bases at J, with 4 bases between.